One sample yielded the 14 T cell receptor beta chains listed below, sequenced in a study of sequential checkpoint blockade in melanoma. Treatment indicated: randomized to nivolumab then ipilimumab (arm A) or the reverse (arm B). This table comes from immunoSEQ multiplex PCR, and its TCRdb copy is limited to in-frame clones, with some not included. The data show under 20,000 clones, less than 30% seen once. Sequencing was performed on tumor tissue (inferred from file names), taken from a patient given nivolumab and ipilimumab in sequence. The receptor set was obtained from a human donor with melanoma.

This clone is deemed medium-sized (0.01 to 0.1%). In nucleotides, the CDR3 is TGTGCCAGCAGCTTGAATCAGCTGTTGGATACGCAGTATTTT. Translating gives CASSLNQLLDTQYF. The chain uses TRBV11-3 and TRBJ2-3; D not resolved. The CDR3 totals 14 residues. V was shortened by 3 bases and J by 6 bases, with 13 bases between the two germline ends. Germline V CDR1 and CDR2: SGHNT, YENEEA.

The chain joins TRBV6-8 to TRBJ2-7; D call uncertain. Looked up from germline, CDR1 is MNHGY and CDR2 is SAAAGT. This CDR3 contains 12 residues. V lost 8 bases and J 4 bases, leaving 12 bases between the germline ends. The CDR3 sequence is CASLGDQYEQYF. For the CDR3, the DNA is TGTGCCAGCCTAGGTGACCAGTACGAGCAGTACTTC.

DNA for the CDR3: TGTGCCAGCACCAACGAGGCAGGGGCTAACACTGAAGCTTTCTTT. It encodes CASTNEAGANTEAFF. V usage is TRBV9 and J usage is TRBJ1-1; D may be TRBD1 (6 bases). V lost 6 bases and J 2 bases, leaving 17 bases between the germline ends. There are 15 residues in the CDR3. Germline CDR1 is SGDLS and CDR2 is YYNGEE. Together with reference TRBV9 and TRBJ1-1, the CDR3 gives the full variable domain: DSGVTQTPKHLITATGQRVTLRCSPRSGDLSVYWYQQSLDQGLQFLIQYYNGEERAKGNILERFSAQQFPDLHSELNLSSLELGDSALYFCASTNEAGANTEAFFGQGTRLTVV.

CDR3 coding DNA: TGTGCTAGTGGCTATGGGGGGGGACACAGTAATTCACCCCTCCACTTT. Amino acids: CASGYGGGHSNSPLHF. The chain uses TRBV12-5 and TRBJ1-6, with a possible D match to TRBD1 (6 bases). The germline gives CDR1 LGHNT, CDR2 FRNRAP. The CDR3 totals 16 residues. V was clipped by 6 bases and J by 6 bases, with 18 bases between them.

This clone was seen only a few times. This chain joins TRBV2 and TRBJ2-7; possibly TRBD1 for D (7 bases). Deletions cut 6 bases from V and 7 bases from J, with 19 bases between. Germline assignment: CDR1 SNHLY and CDR2 FYNNEI. The CDR3 is made up of 14 amino acids. CDR3 coding DNA: TGTGCCAGCAGCTTTCAGCAGGGGGAGGAAGAGCAGTACTTC. Protein: CASSFQQGEEEQYF.

This clone was seen only a few times. The chain uses TRBV11-3 and TRBJ1-1; possibly TRBD1 for D (5 bases). V was shortened by 4 bases and J by 5 bases, with 23 bases between the two germline ends. The CDR3 covers 17 residues. Germline lookup yields CDR1 SGHNT and CDR2 YENEEA. The CDR3 loop reads CASSSLPLLEGRTEAFF. CDR3 coding DNA: TGTGCCAGCAGCTCATTACCCCTCCTGGAGGGGAGAACTGAAGCTTTCTTT.

V is TRBV28 and J is TRBJ2-3; D not certain. Trimming left V 3 bases short and J 3 bases short, with 7 bases between. The germline V gene has CDR1 MDHEN and CDR2 SYDVKM. The CDR3 has 13 residues. CDR3 residues: CASSFWKTDTQYF. In DNA form, the CDR3 reads TGTGCCAGCAGTTTCTGGAAGACAGATACGCAGTATTTT.

This clone was detected ten times or more. The rearrangement links TRBV4-1 to TRBJ2-7, with TRBD1 identical over 7 bases. The CDR3 consists of 16 residues. Trimming at V came to 5 bases and at J to 3 bases, leaving 13 bases not matched to a gene. Germline lookup yields CDR1 MGHRA and CDR2 YSYEKL. This chain's CDR3 is CASSSHLGQASYEQYF. CDR3 nucleotides: TGCGCCAGCAGCTCCCACCTTGGACAGGCAAGCTACGAGCAGTACTTC.

J is TRBJ1-1 and V is TRBV5-1, with D tentatively TRBD1 (6 bases). The CDR3 covers 15 residues. The germline V gene has CDR1 SGHRS and CDR2 YFSETQ. The V end lost 4 bases, the J end lost 1 base, and 14 bases lay between the germline ends. CDR3: CASSQDSRGNTEAFF. Here the CDR3 DNA reads TGCGCCAGCAGCCAAGATTCCAGGGGGAACACTGAAGCTTTCTTT.

CDR3: CASSSRTGEKLFF. The CDR3 nucleotides read TGTGCCAGCAGTTCAAGGACAGGGGAAAAACTGTTTTTT. The rearrangement uses TRBV6-8 and TRBJ1-4, with 8 bases matching TRBD1. This CDR3 is 13 amino acids long. Germline loops: CDR1 MNHGY, CDR2 SAAAGT. V shed 4 bases and J 8 bases; nucleotides not matched to a gene: 3.

The rearrangement links TRBV14 to TRBJ1-2; D unclear. Germline V gene data show CDR1 as SGHDN and CDR2 as FVKESK. The CDR3 extends over 15 amino acids. V lost 1 base and J lost 5, with 14 bases in between. The CDR3 DNA reads TGTGCCAGCAGCCAAGTCTCAGGCATGGGATATGGCTACACCTTC. Encoded protein: CASSQVSGMGYGYTF. Looking up the rest from reference TRBV14 and TRBJ1-2 gives the full variable domain: EAGVTQFPSHSVIEKGQTVTLRCDPISGHDNLYWYRRVMGKEIKFLLHFVKESKQDESGMPNNRFLAERTGGTYSTLKVQPAELEDSGVYFCASSQVSGMGYGYTFGSGTRLTVV.

This clone was seen ten or more times. This sequence joins TRBV11-3 and TRBJ1-1; TRBD1 is a possible D gene (6 bases). Germline V gives CDR1 SGHNT, CDR2 YENEEA. The CDR3 totals 16 residues. Trimming removed 5 bases at V and 0 bases at J, with 16 bases between. CDR3 sequence reads: CASSRRTESMNTEAFF. CDR3 nucleotides: TGTGCCAGCAGCCGTAGGACAGAATCCATGAACACTGAAGCTTTCTTT.

Only a few counts were recorded for this clone. J is TRBJ2-1 and V is TRBV11-3; 10 positions match TRBD2. V lost 3 bases to trimming and J lost 1 base; unmatched junction nucleotides: 6. The germline V gene encodes CDR1 SGHNT and CDR2 YENEEA. This CDR3 contains 17 residues. Here the CDR3 reads CASSLASGSGSYNEQFF. In DNA, the CDR3 is TGTGCCAGCAGCTTGGCTAGCGGGAGTGGATCCTACAATGAGCAGTTCTTC.

The chain couples TRBV11-3 to TRBJ2-6; 10 bases are a match to TRBD1. The trim removed 4 bases at V and 4 bases at J, leaving 10 bases unmatched. This CDR3 is built from 18 residues. The germline V gene encodes CDR1 SGHNT and CDR2 YENEEA. CDR3 in amino acids: CASSSEGQGIIGANVLTF. For the CDR3, the DNA is TGTGCCAGCAGCTCCGAGGGACAGGGGATAATCGGGGCCAACGTCCTGACTTTC.